This T cell receptor (beta chain) was identified during a study of regulatory T cells in long-lasting Graves disease (dated by TCRdb to about 2021). Context from the whole study: Patients with newly diagnosed Graves' disease had been on antithyroid drugs for under 3 months. A total of 33 samples were covered by TCR sequencing, comprising 13 persistent and 20 or so newly diagnosed Graves' disease patients. The study was conducted in China and was registered as a clinical trial. Persistent Graves' disease patients were compared with newly diagnosed Graves' disease patients by peripheral blood TCR sequencing and RNA sequencing. What the work shows at the level of the full study, not this receptor alone: Persistent disease showed preferential use of TRBV28, TRBJ1-2 and TRBJ2-5, whereas newly diagnosed disease favored TRBV20-1 and TRBJ2-1. Sequencing and analysis were limited to the TCR beta chain. Lower TCR Shannon entropy and fewer highly expanded clones were observed in persistent Graves' disease patients than in newly diagnosed patients, which suggested clonal expansion. The authors noted that the small sample size was a limitation that may lower accuracy. Peripheral blood alone was examined, since thyroid tissue, which constituted the primary lesion, could not be accessed. A larger number of public clonotypes was shared among persistent patients (approximately 3,000) than among newly diagnosed patients (roughly 930).

Per the germline V gene (reference sequence), LGHDT is the CDR1 and YNNKEL is the CDR2. From cysteine to phenylalanine, the CDR3 is 15 amino acids long. Here the CDR3 DNA is all that survives: 45 bases in frame from base 1. The V end loses 0 bases and the J end loses 6 bases, and a stretch of 12 bases separates them. The method was multiplex PCR. The instrument was an Illumina HiSeq 4000. CDR3 regions were amplified by Arm-PCR with iRepertoire HTBI primers to construct TCR beta libraries. Before sequencing, the PCR products went through gel purification. Processing in the source paper ran as follows. A total of fewer than 65 TRBV and about 13 TRBJ segments were identified across samples and were used for gene usage analysis of CDR3 amino acid clonotypes. Filtered high-quality paired reads were merged into contigs using COPE and FqMerger. BLAST was used to align contigs to the IMGT TRBV, TRBD and TRBJ reference genes, and CDR3 was defined following IMGT. Any clonotype with a frequency above 0.1% was classified as a highly expanded clone. Shannon entropy served as the measure of repertoire diversity, while the Gini coefficient captured V-J evenness. A clonotype found in more than one individual was treated as public. TCRdb handled the public reads itself, with Q25 trimming in fastp and clone calling in MiXCR, and kept productive beta chains. Every CDR3 protein is listed once, alongside the most common genes and DNA of its rows. Here the V and J calls rest on TCRdb's processing, not on the authors' analysis. The sample records about 440,000 distinct CDR3 sequences, less than 20% of which are singletons. The ten largest clonotypes hold roughly 23% of the sample.

This clonotype was observed at least ten times. The clone's antigen remains unknown. There are no base qualities to consult, and no much larger clone falls within one base. Per the publication, the time point label means: newly diagnosed GD, antithyroid drugs for less than 3 months. For both TCR sequencing and RNA sequencing, RNA was extracted from PBMCs using TRIzol. The diagnosis of Graves' disease followed American Thyroid Association guidelines. Patients were recruited from an endocrinology department in Xi'an, China. Each patient gave roughly 10 milliliters of peripheral blood, collected in an EDTA anticoagulant tube. Ficoll Paque Plus density gradient separation was used to isolate PBMCs, and no further T cell sorting was done. An Agilent 2100 Bioanalyzer and agarose gel were used to check RNA quality, while a NanoDrop 2000 measured RNA concentration. This sample was also put to use in a study of T cells in Graves' hyperthyroidism and ophthalmopathy. As that second paper reports: Stable Graves' hyperthyroidism was defined as the absence of progression to ophthalmopathy over 18 months of follow-up. Hyperthyroidism patients were newly diagnosed, had a disease duration of under 2 months, and were aged 18 to 65 years. Patients with uncontrolled infections, other autoimmune diseases, pregnancy or lactation were excluded. Diagnoses relied on clinical symptoms, serum thyroxine and TRAb, thyroid ultrasound and orbital computed tomography. A first-round RT-PCR of the TCR CDR3 used the HTBI primer set with the Qiagen OneStep RT-PCR kit. Most expanded thyroid clonotypes (frequency above 0.001) were also detected in blood, suggesting blood repertoires may reflect thyroid immune responses. A 13 V-J signature model separated ophthalmopathy from stable hyperthyroidism, with just over 85% sensitivity and 81% to 83% specificity in cross-validation and 80%/75% in testing. In validation, the model predicted progression to ophthalmopathy a median of around six months before onset, with roughly 70% sensitivity and almost 75% specificity. To identify TCR V-J signatures that set the groups apart, the researchers used a discovery cohort of 95 to 100 patients, made up of 40 to 45 with Graves' ophthalmopathy and about 55 with stable Graves' hyperthyroidism. Prospective prediction of ophthalmopathy was tested in an independent validation cohort of 18 to 20 hyperthyroidism patients and some 17 patients who later progressed to ophthalmopathy. The roughly 91 discovery patients were randomly divided into training and test sets at a 7:3 ratio. In about 6 Graves' hyperthyroidism patients, the study also compared T-cell repertoires from thyroid tissue with T-cell repertoires from blood. After sampling, hyperthyroidism patients received methimazole starting at 30 mg daily, and ophthalmopathy patients received high-dose intravenous methylprednisolone. Libraries were constructed in a second round of multiplex PCR, after which size selection and purification were performed. Libraries were sequenced paired-end with 100 bp reads on an Illumina HiSeq2000. Raw data were processed with SOAPnuke, discarding reads with adapters, uncalled bases, mean Phred below 15, or no exact constant-primer or identifier match. COPE v1.2.5 was used to merge the high-quality paired reads, and each unique nucleotide sequence was defined as a clonotype. MiTCR v1.1 was used to align the clonotypes against IMGT TRBV, TRBD and TRBJ reference segments. The analysis was restricted to V-J combinations with a frequency above 0.0001, which together covered 99% to 99.2% of the repertoires. The TCS score was defined as the ratio of F50 (clonal expansion) to E x V (chaos), calculated using BLOSUM62-based TCRdist between CDR3 peptides within each V-J. Welch's t-statistics and random forest reduced just over 500 V-J features to fewer than 15, which were used in a naive Bayes classifier (R e1071). Sample size was not statistically predetermined, and investigators were not blinded to group allocation. According to the paper, TCR Vbeta CDR3 sequencing was carried out on over 130 peripheral blood samples, which came from fewer than 50 ophthalmopathy, under 80 hyperthyroidism and roughly 17 progressor patients.

The sample consisted of peripheral blood mononuclear cells (PBMCs), taken at new diagnosis, from a patient treated with antithyroid drugs. This receptor chain uses TRBV3-1 and TRBJ2-1; TRBD1 is a possible D gene, resting on 5 matching bases. The source of this sequence is a woman under 30 with Graves disease. Donor details come from another sample of the same person, matched by shared clones. The DNA sequence reads TGTGCCAGCAGCCAAGAACCCCCTAGGGGCAATGAGCAGTTCTTC. Its translation is CASSQEPPRGNEQFF.